Listed here are 20 T cell receptor beta chains from one sample, sequenced in a study of shared clonotypes between healthy human individuals. Measured with immunoSEQ multiplex PCR; TCRdb has only the in-frame clones, and not every one. The sample records roughly 2.2 million clones, approximately 93% being singletons. Sequencing was done on a sample of naive CD4+ T cells from PBMCs. Regarding subset: CD45RA+ positively selected. The origin of the receptors is a young man in good health. Some clones in this sample may be carry-over from other donors' samples.

The chain combines TRBV5-4 with TRBJ1-1; D gene ambiguous. In germline, CDR1 is SGHNT, CDR2 YYREEE (reference sequence). The CDR3 is 14 amino acids. V was clipped by 0 bases and J by 0 bases, with 6 bases between them. The CDR3 DNA reads as TGTGCCAGCAGCTTGGCCCCCTTGAACACTGAAGCTTTCTTT. It encodes CASSLAPLNTEAFF.

The chain couples TRBV28 to TRBJ2-1, with TRBD2 matching 8 bases. CDR1 and CDR2 (germline): MDHEN, SYDVKM. After removal of 4 bases from V and 6 bases from J, the junction contained 5 bases not matched to a gene. The CDR3 covers 14 residues. The CDR3, as DNA: TGTGCCAGCAGTTCCGGGGGGGCGAGCAATGAGCAGTTCTTC. Its translation: CASSSGGASNEQFF.

This clone has only a few counts. Additional DNA sequences in this sample encode the identical CDR3. This rearrangement joins TRBV11-3 to TRBJ2-2; D is ambiguous. The V end lost 1 base, the J end lost 4 bases, and 1 base lay between the germline ends. CDR1 is SGHNT and CDR2 is YENEEA in the germline V gene. The CDR3 is 12 amino acids. The CDR3 DNA reads TGTGCCAGCAGCTTAGGCACCGGGGAGCTGTTTTTT. Its translation: CASSLGTGELFF. The full variable domain, rest sourced from reference TRBV11-3 and TRBJ2-2, is EAGVVQSPRYKIIEKKQPVAFWCNPISGHNTLYWYLQNLGQGPELLIRYENEEAVDDSQLPKDRFSAERLKGVDSTLKIQPAELGDSAVYLCASSLGTGELFFGEGSRLTVL.

This chain links TRBV27 with TRBJ2-3; TRBD1 matches 10 bases. This CDR3 has 15 amino acids. In germline, CDR1 is MNHEY, CDR2 SMNVEV (reference sequence). V shed 10 bases and J 1 base; nucleotides not matched to a gene: 8. The CDR3 DNA reads TGTGCCACCCAAGACAGGGGGCATGGCACAGATACGCAGTATTTT. As protein: CATQDRGHGTDTQYF.

In this sample, this clone turned up once. The chain links TRBV7-2 to TRBJ2-4, with D perhaps TRBD1 or TRBD2 (5 bases each). CDR3 length equals 14 residues. The V and J ends lost 1 base and 7 bases respectively, with 11 bases between them. Germline V gene lookup returns CDR1 SGHTA and CDR2 FQGNSA. The CDR3 loop reads CASSLVGVRNIQYF. CDR3 DNA: TGTGCCAGCAGCTTAGTGGGGGTGCGGAACATTCAGTACTTC.

This sequence joins TRBV5-4 and TRBJ2-5, with TRBD1 matching 7 bases. Germline loops: CDR1 SGHNT, CDR2 YYREEE (reference sequence). The J segment lost 0 bases and the V segment lost 2 bases, leaving 7 bases of the junction unmatched. The CDR3 contains 16 residues. The CDR3 DNA sequence: TGTGCCAGCAGCTTCAAACAGGGGATGAACCAAGAGACCCAGTACTTC. This codes for CASSFKQGMNQETQYF.

Written as DNA, the CDR3 is TGTGCCAGCAGCCGTCACAGGGAGGATCAGCCCCAGCATTTT. Its protein product is CASSRHREDQPQHF. V usage is TRBV27 and J usage is TRBJ1-5, with a tentative D call TRBD1 (6 bases). The CDR3 totals 14 residues. Germline V gene data show CDR1 as MNHEY and CDR2 as SMNVEV (reference sequence). Trimming removed 6 bases from V and 5 bases from J, with 14 bases in between.

This chain connects TRBV4-1 to TRBJ2-3; D call uncertain. Trimming cost V 1 base and J 0 bases, with 11 bases left between them. In germline, CDR1 is MGHRA, CDR2 YSYEKL. CDR3 length: 16 residues. The CDR3 nucleotides read TGCGCCAGCAGCCAAGTAATGGGTTCTAGCACAGATACGCAGTATTTT. Translation: CASSQVMGSSTDTQYF.

The rearrangement joins TRBV7-8 to TRBJ1-3; D not certain. Deletions cut 1 base from V and 0 bases from J, with 7 bases between. CDR3 length: 15 amino acids. In germline, CDR1 is SGHVS, CDR2 FQNEAQ. The CDR3 spells CASSLGYSSGNTIYF. CDR3 nucleotides: TGTGCCAGCAGCTTAGGGTACAGCTCTGGAAACACCATATATTTT. Based on the CDR3 plus reference TRBV7-8 and TRBJ1-3, the full variable domain is GAGVSQSPRYKVAKRGQDVALRCDPISGHVSLFWYQQALGQGPEFLTYFQNEAQLDKSGLPSDRFFAERPEGSVSTLKIQRTQQEDSAVYLCASSLGYSSGNTIYFGEGSWLTVV.

The rearrangement links TRBV25-1 to TRBJ2-4; D call uncertain. This CDR3 is built from 15 residues. The germline gives CDR1 MGHDK, CDR2 SYGVNS. V was shortened by 3 bases and J by 3 bases, with 12 bases between the two germline ends. The CDR3 loop is CASSDISVSKNIQYF. The CDR3 DNA is TGTGCCAGCAGTGATATCAGCGTAAGCAAAAACATTCAGTACTTC. Full variable domain (remainder filled in from reference TRBV25-1 and TRBJ2-4): EADIYQTPRYLVIGTGKKITLECSQTMGHDKMYWYQQDPGMELHLIHYSYGVNSTEKGDLSSESTVSRIRTEHFPLTLESARPSHTSQYLCASSDISVSKNIQYFGAGTRLSVL.

V gene TRBV6-5 combines with J gene TRBJ1-3; D remains ambiguous. Between the trimmed V and J ends, which lost 0 bases and 0 bases, there was a span of 6 bases. This CDR3 is 15 amino acids long. Germline CDR1 is MNHEY and CDR2 is SVGAGI. The CDR3 coding sequence is TGTGCCAGCAGTTACTCAGTAGCCTCTGGAAACACCATATATTTT. This translates into CASSYSVASGNTIYF.

In this sample, this clone turned up once. This chain connects TRBV30 to TRBJ1-4, with TRBD1 as a possible D gene (5 bases). Trimming left V 8 bases short and J 7 bases short, with 20 bases between. This CDR3 contains 14 residues. Germline loops: CDR1 GTSNPN, CDR2 SVGIG (reference sequence). The CDR3 DNA follows: TGTGCCGGGACCCCGGTGGCGTTCGGTGAAAAACTGTTTTTT. This codes for CAGTPVAFGEKLFF.

The chain carries TRBV4-1 and TRBJ2-1; 10 bases align to TRBD2. This CDR3 is built from 16 residues. V lost 5 bases and J lost 1; bases outside the gene matches: 5. CDR1 is MGHRA and CDR2 is YSYEKL in the germline V gene. The CDR3 region is CASSSSTSGSYNEQFF. The CDR3 nucleotides read TGCGCCAGCAGCTCCTCGACTAGCGGGTCCTACAATGAGCAGTTCTTC.

The chain couples TRBV9 to TRBJ2-2, with 11 positions matching TRBD2. CDR3 length: 16 residues. V was pared by 4 bases and J by 3 bases, with 5 bases of the junction left unmatched. CDR1 is SGDLS, CDR2 YYNGEE, per germline. The DNA for the CDR3 is TGTGCCAGCAGCAAGACTAGCGGGGCCGACACCGGGGAGCTGTTTTTT. Its protein product is CASSKTSGADTGELFF.

The rearrangement uses TRBV7-3 and TRBJ1-3; 8 nucleotides line up with TRBD1. Trimming cost V 4 bases and J 0 bases; bases outside gene matches: 5. The length of the CDR3 is 16 residues. The germline CDR1 and CDR2 sequences are SGHTA and FQGTGA. The CDR3 sequence is CASSSSGTGSGNTIYF. The CDR3 DNA sequence: TGTGCCAGCAGCTCTTCCGGGACAGGCTCTGGAAACACCATATATTTT. Together with reference TRBV7-3 and TRBJ1-3, the CDR3 gives the full variable domain: GAGVSQTPSNKVTEKGKYVELRCDPISGHTALYWYRQSLGQGPEFLIYFQGTGAADDSGLPNDRFFAVRPEGSVSTLKIQRTERGDSAVYLCASSSSGTGSGNTIYFGEGSWLTVV.

This chain links TRBV27 with TRBJ2-6; TRBD1 is a possible D gene (5 bases). Germline V gene data show CDR1 as MNHEY and CDR2 as SMNVEV (reference sequence). Deletions cut 3 bases from V and 1 base from J, with 16 bases between. This CDR3 is built from 18 residues. The CDR3: CASSLMQGGVSGANVLTF. The DNA of the CDR3 is TGTGCCAGCAGTTTGATGCAGGGTGGGGTTTCTGGGGCCAACGTCCTGACTTTC.

The chain employs TRBV2 and TRBJ1-1, with a weak D call TRBD1 (6 bases). The CDR3 has 13 amino acids. Germline V gene data show CDR1 as SNHLY and CDR2 as FYNNEI. Trimming cost V 8 bases and J 1 base, with 11 bases left between them. CDR3 DNA: TGTGCCAGCGTAAGGGGGGAGAACACTGAAGCTTTCTTT. Residues: CASVRGENTEAFF.

The chain is built from TRBV28 and TRBJ1-1, with D unresolved. The CDR3 runs to 10 residues. From germline, CDR1 is MDHEN and CDR2 SYDVKM. The DNA of the CDR3 is TGTGTTTCATGGGACACTGAAGCTTTCTTT. Its translation: CVSWDTEAFF.

This clone has only one observation. The J gene is TRBJ1-1, the V gene TRBV10-3; 7 bases map to TRBD1. The ends lost 7 bases at V and 1 base at J; junction bases unmatched: 6. Germline CDR1 and CDR2: ENHRY and SYGVKD. This CDR3 contains 14 residues. CDR3 DNA sequence: TGTGCCATCATGTGGGGACAGACGAACACTGAAGCTTTCTTT. This codes for CAIMWGQTNTEAFF.

A word on this clone: Other DNA sequences in this specimen translate into the identical CDR3. The rearrangement links TRBV5-1 to TRBJ2-1; D is unclear. The ends were cut back, 4 bases at V and 4 bases at J, with 9 bases in the middle. The CDR3 runs to 13 residues. CDR1 and CDR2 (germline): SGHRS, YFSETQ. CDR3 nucleotide sequence: TGCGCCAGCAGCCCAACTGGGTACAATGAGCAGTTCTTC. This encodes CASSPTGYNEQFF.